The 24 T cell receptor beta chains below were found in one sample sequenced in a study of T cell responses to AZD1222 COVID-19 vaccine. Clones were sequenced by immunoSEQ multiplex PCR, and TCRdb holds only the in-frame ones, with some missing. The table has about 100,000 clones, 89% seen once; the top ten hold under 20%. This specimen consisted of peripheral blood, obtained on day 0 of AZD1222 vaccination. Source of these receptors: an adult in good health.

The V and J genes are TRBV27 and TRBJ2-2; D remains ambiguous. Trimming removed 6 bases at V and 6 bases at J, with 8 bases between. Germline assignment: CDR1 MNHEY and CDR2 SMNVEV (reference sequence). The CDR3 has 12 residues. CDR3 in DNA: TGTGCCAGCAGCCTACAATCCGGGGAGCTGTTTTTT. It is translated as CASSLQSGELFF.

The V and J genes are TRBV11-3 and TRBJ2-1; D is perhaps TRBD1 (5 bases). V was trimmed by 0 bases and J by 8 bases, leaving 14 bases between them. The CDR3 spans 15 residues. Germline assignment: CDR1 SGHNT and CDR2 YENEEA. CDR3 loop: CASSLDGATDDEQFF. The DNA for the CDR3 is TGTGCCAGCAGCTTAGATGGAGCGACAGATGATGAGCAGTTCTTC.

V gene TRBV7-8 combines with J gene TRBJ2-4; the match to TRBD1 covers 7 bases. J gave up 0 bases and V 5 bases, and 1 base lay outside the gene matches. The CDR3 runs 14 residues. Looked up from germline, CDR1 is SGHVS and CDR2 is FQNEAQ. The CDR3: CASSNRGAKNIQYF. Here the CDR3 DNA reads TGTGCCAGCAGCAACAGGGGAGCCAAAAACATTCAGTACTTC.

V gene TRBV29-1 combines with J gene TRBJ1-3; D is undetermined. V lost 5 bases and J lost 0, with 11 bases in between. The germline CDR1 and CDR2 sequences are SQVTM and ANQGSEA. The CDR3 has 14 amino acids. CDR3 sequence reads: CSVLTGVSGNTIYF. In DNA, the CDR3 is TGCAGCGTTTTGACTGGCGTCTCTGGAAACACCATATATTTT.

The gene calls are TRBV2 and TRBJ2-1, with D perhaps TRBD1 (5 bases). Germline assignment: CDR1 SNHLY and CDR2 FYNNEI. Trimming cost V 4 bases and J 1 base, with 14 bases left between them. There are 16 residues in the CDR3. The CDR3, as DNA: TGTGCCAGCAGTGTGGACACCACCCTTTCCTACAATGAGCAGTTCTTC. Translation gives CASSVDTTLSYNEQFF.

The chain uses TRBV6-6 and TRBJ2-7, with D possibly matching TRBD1 (6 bases). Germline CDR1 reads MNHNY; CDR2 reads SVGAGI (reference sequence). The CDR3 totals 15 residues. The V gene lost 5 bases and the J gene lost 3 bases, with 17 bases spanning the gap. The CDR3 spells CASSNLPGHNYEQYF. The CDR3 nucleotides read TGTGCCAGCAGTAACTTACCGGGACACAACTACGAGCAGTACTTC.

The chain uses TRBV7-9 and TRBJ1-2; TRBD1 aligns across 10 bases. CDR3 length: 14 residues. Looked up from germline, CDR1 is SEHNR and CDR2 is FQNEAQ (reference sequence). Losses at the gene ends were 5 bases for V and 4 bases for J; bases not matched to a gene: 4. CDR3 residues: CASSRQGALYGYTF. Here the CDR3 DNA reads TGTGCCAGCAGCAGACAGGGGGCCCTCTATGGCTACACCTTC.

The chain is built from TRBV6-5 and TRBJ2-3, with TRBD2 identical over 8 bases. Per the germline V gene, CDR1 is MNHEY and CDR2 is SVGAGI. The CDR3 consists of 14 residues. V shed 6 bases and J 6 bases; nucleotides not matched to a gene: 8. CDR3 sequence reads: CASSPGLAGDTQYF. In DNA, the CDR3 is TGTGCCAGCAGCCCCGGACTAGCAGGGGATACGCAGTATTTT.

This clone is medium-sized by share. This chain connects TRBV28 to TRBJ2-7; D unclear. Trimming left V 8 bases short and J 0 bases short, with 11 bases between. The CDR3 is 13 amino acids. In germline, CDR1 is MDHEN, CDR2 SYDVKM. The CDR3 protein is CASQDLFSYEQYF. Here the CDR3 DNA reads TGTGCCAGCCAGGATTTGTTCTCCTACGAGCAGTACTTC.

CDR3 protein: CASTSSNQPQHF. The CDR3 DNA reads TGTGCCAGCACCTCTAGCAATCAGCCCCAGCATTTT. The rearrangement joins TRBV12-3 or TRBV12-4 to TRBJ1-5; no firm D call. The CDR3 loop spans 12 amino acids. Trimming pared 7 bases from V and 0 bases from J, leaving 4 bases between.

This sequence joins TRBV6-5 and TRBJ1-3, with TRBD1 matching 7 bases. CDR1 is MNHEY and CDR2 is SVGAGI in the germline V gene. Germline trimming cut 6 bases from V and 4 bases from J; bases unmatched to any gene: 6. CDR3 length equals 14 residues. DNA of the CDR3: TGTGCCAGCAGCGACAGGGCTATAGGAAACACCATATATTTT. Translated: CASSDRAIGNTIYF.

The J gene is TRBJ2-5, the V gene TRBV29-1, with D maybe TRBD2 (6 bases). The CDR3 consists of 14 residues. Between the trimmed V and J ends, which lost 6 bases and 1 base, there was a span of 15 bases. CDR1 is SQVTM, CDR2 ANQGSEA, per germline. The CDR3 bases are TGCAGCGTCTGGGGACGGGGAGGCCAAGAGACCCAGTACTTC. Its translation is CSVWGRGGQETQYF.

The V call is TRBV19, the J call TRBJ1-6; no definite D call. This CDR3 is built from 16 residues. Germline V lookup: CDR1 LNHDA, CDR2 SQIVND (reference sequence). Between the trimmed V and J ends, which lost 0 bases and 7 bases, there was a span of 13 bases. The CDR3 DNA is TGTGCCAGTAGTATAGATCTATTGTTGCACAATTCACCCCTCCACTTT. Translation gives CASSIDLLLHNSPLHF.

The chain links TRBV2 to TRBJ2-5; 7 nucleotides match TRBD1. The CDR3 has 16 residues. Trimming took 6 bases from V and 0 from J; bases not matched to a gene: 10. CDR1 and CDR2 (germline): SNHLY, FYNNEI. CDR3 amino acids: CASSHRGQLYQETQYF. The CDR3, as DNA: TGTGCCAGCAGCCACCGGGGACAGCTGTACCAAGAGACCCAGTACTTC.

This sequence joins TRBV7-6 and TRBJ1-1, with D hard to call. Per the germline V gene, CDR1 is SGHVS and CDR2 is FNYEAQ. V dropped 5 bases and J dropped 4 bases, with 8 bases sitting between them. The CDR3 is made up of 12 amino acids. As DNA, the CDR3 is TGTGCCAGCAGCCCAGGTTTCACTGAAGCTTTCTTT. Translating gives CASSPGFTEAFF.

The chain carries TRBV14 and TRBJ2-7, with D unresolved. This CDR3 is 13 amino acids long. Germline-derived CDR1 and CDR2 are SGHDN and FVKESK. The germline V and J ends were trimmed by 0 bases and 4 bases, with 7 bases remaining between them. The DNA for the CDR3 is TGTGCCAGCAGCCAAGAGCCGGGTTACGAGCAGTACTTC. The encoded protein is CASSQEPGYEQYF.

This clone was observed once. The J gene is TRBJ2-6, the V gene TRBV5-1; the D gene could be TRBD1 or TRBD2 (5 bases each). Deletions cut 0 bases from V and 8 bases from J, with 18 bases between. The CDR3 contains 17 residues. Germline V lookup: CDR1 SGHRS, CDR2 YFSETQ. The CDR3 DNA is TGCGCCAGCAGCTTGGGAACAGAATCGGGGCCAACCAACGTCCTGACTTTC. As protein: CASSLGTESGPTNVLTF.

This chain connects TRBV19 to TRBJ1-1; D remains unclear. Trimming stripped 5 bases from V and 1 base from J, with 8 bases between. CDR1 and CDR2 (germline): LNHDA, SQIVND (reference sequence). The CDR3 loop spans 13 amino acids. The CDR3 reads CASSPQANTEAFF. CDR3 DNA: TGTGCCAGTAGTCCTCAAGCGAACACTGAAGCTTTCTTT.

The rearrangement links TRBV3-1 (or the pseudogene TRBV3-2) to TRBJ2-2; tentatively, D is TRBD1 or TRBD2 (6 bases each). CDR1 is LGHDT, CDR2 YNNKEL, per germline (reference sequence). The CDR3 has 18 residues. Trimming cost V 4 bases and J 1 base, with 19 bases left between them. The CDR3 reads CASSPSLWGAVNTGELFF. The DNA of the CDR3 is TGTGCCAGCAGCCCGAGTCTCTGGGGGGCCGTGAACACCGGGGAGCTGTTTTTT.

This chain links TRBV7-6 with TRBJ1-6, with D maybe TRBD1 (6 bases). Trimming removed 5 bases at V and 6 bases at J, with 11 bases between. This CDR3 region has 14 residues. Germline V gene data show CDR1 as SGHVS and CDR2 as FNYEAQ. The CDR3 DNA reads as TGTGCCAGCAGCGCTTCAGGGGTTAATTCACCCCTCCACTTT. This gives the protein CASSASGVNSPLHF. Full variable domain (outside the CDR3, taken from reference TRBV7-6 and TRBJ1-6): GAGVSQSPRYKVTKRGQDVALRCDPISGHVSLYWYRQALGQGPEFLTYFNYEAQQDKSGLPNDRFSAERPEGSISTLTIQRTEQRDSAMYRCASSASGVNSPLHFGNGTRLTVT.

The chain combines TRBV29-1 with TRBJ1-2; possibly TRBD1 for D (5 bases). V lost 4 bases and J lost 1, with 10 bases in between. This CDR3 comprises 13 residues. Germline V gene sequence: CDR1 SQVTM, CDR2 ANQGSEA. The CDR3 loop reads CSVVGEHNYGYTF. In nucleotides, the CDR3 is TGCAGCGTTGTGGGGGAGCATAACTATGGCTACACCTTC.

This clone was seen a few times. The rearrangement uses TRBV4-1 and TRBJ2-7, with 7 bases that match TRBD1. Germline CDR1 reads MGHRA; CDR2 reads YSYEKL. This CDR3 has 17 residues. The V segment lost 4 bases and the J segment 3 bases; nucleotides outside the gene matches: 15. This CDR3 reads CASSPTYPTGQYYEQYF. The DNA for the CDR3 is TGCGCCAGCAGCCCCACGTACCCGACAGGGCAATACTACGAGCAGTACTTC.

The chain uses TRBV5-1 and TRBJ1-1; D is uncertain. Trimming left V 0 bases short and J 3 bases short, with 9 bases between. This CDR3 comprises 14 residues. Germline CDR1 and CDR2: SGHRS and YFSETQ. The CDR3 coding sequence is TGCGCCAGCAGCTTGGTGGGCAGTTACACTGAAGCTTTCTTT. It is translated as CASSLVGSYTEAFF. The entire variable domain, with the rest obtained from reference TRBV5-1 and TRBJ1-1, is as follows: KAGVTQTPRYLIKTRGQQVTLSCSPISGHRSVSWYQQTPGQGLQFLFEYFSETQRNKGNFPGRFSGRQFSNSRSEMNVSTLELGDSALYLCASSLVGSYTEAFFGQGTRLTVV.

Remarks on this clone: The limits of the CDR3 on the DNA are not certain, so only TCRdb's listed CDR3 is given. The V gene is TRBV24-1, the J gene TRBJ1-5; the table gives TRBD1 as D, unverified against the DNA. From germline, CDR1 is KGHDR and CDR2 SFDVKD. The CDR3 totals 15 residues, both ends included. The CDR3 loop reads CATSVPGLCNQPQHF.